This T cell receptor (beta chain) came from a study of cytomegalovirus exposure and HLA in healthy donors. CDR3 length: 16 residues. After removal of 5 bases from V and 4 bases from J, the junction contained 10 bases not matched to a gene. The germline V gene has CDR1 MDHEN and CDR2 SYDVKM. 13 Jbeta primers and 60 Vbeta primers were used for the PCR. Repertoires were generated with immunoSEQ multiplex PCR, while TCRdb's copy carries only in-frame clones and drops some. The table records about 180,000 clones, 70% to 75% of them present only once. Study-level findings and limits: Cytomegalovirus status, reportedly, was diagnosed with high specificity and sensitivity by the classifier. In a later analysis, an Asian-associated ancestry cluster reportedly showed fewer N-insertions than the roughly 730-donor mean. In a later analysis, HLA-associated beta chains showed higher expansion and lower generation probabilities than comparable chains.

With regard to this clone: Its antigen is unidentified.

The sample was PBMCs. V is TRBV28 and J is TRBJ1-2, with 10 bases identical to TRBD1. This receptor was identified in a male donor in good health and CMV-seronegative. The DNA for the CDR3 is TGTGCCAGCAGTGCCCCAAGACAGGGGGCACCCTATGGCTACACCTTC. This codes for CASSAPRQGAPYGYTF.